This TCR beta chain was captured in a study of brain T cells in children with intractable seizures (dated by TCRdb to about 2021). In terms of the full investigation: Resected brain tissue from over 50 pediatric epilepsy surgery cases was initially screened for immune gene transcripts with a NanoString immunology panel. Among the approximately 12 selected surgery cases, pre-surgery blood was additionally sequenced for eight, leaving four cases with brain tissue only.

In the case of this clone: There is no known antigen for this receptor. Within one base of it there is no much larger clone, and no base qualities were kept.

From the germline V gene, CDR1 is MDHEN and CDR2 is SYDVKM. From cysteine to phenylalanine, the CDR3 is 15 amino acids long. Only the CDR3 region is kept as DNA, spanning 45 bases read in frame from base 1. Trimming accounts for 2 bases at V and 7 bases at J, while the number of junction bases matched to no gene is 5. The immunoSEQ assay was applied to genomic DNA to generate the TCR beta chain sequences. Per the authors' processing: CDR3 sequences not starting with the conserved framework cysteine at position 104 were manually removed. To get clonality, the normalized Shannon's Diversity Index was subtracted from one, giving values from 0 (maximal diversity) to 1 (oligoclonal). Chi-squared comparison-of-proportions tests were used to check whether the frequency of the same CDR3 differed between samples, for example brain versus blood. Public clonotypes were found by searching immuneACCESS, and the VDJdb browser was used to assess similarity to known antiviral clonotypes. TCRdb holds this immuneACCESS table with in-frame rearrangements only. Some clones are missing; in checked studies, unresolved V genes explain under half, and the rest has no known cause. V and J calls and clone size come straight from that table; D and trimming were deduced from the DNA. The sample yields under 150,000 clones; approximately 94% were counted once. The top ten hold 3.8% of the sample.

Summary of the overall study and its limitations: Viral specificity was inferred solely from CDR3 sequence similarity, and the HCMV serostatus of the patients was not known. Because sequencing depth was different between pre-surgery and post-surgery blood, clones absent from the pre-surgery sample may reflect undersampling.

This specimen's time point label, interpreted: resected brain tissue, or blood drawn just prior to surgery. Surgery cases with the highest brain T cell transcript signatures were selected for TCR beta chain sequencing of brain tissue and, where available, blood. Before surgery, the patients had been given at least one anti-epileptic drug. TCR-sequenced patients were children with drug-resistant epilepsy due to tuberous sclerosis complex, focal cortical dysplasia, Rasmussen encephalitis or hemimegalencephaly. Blood samples were drawn just before the epilepsy surgery. The Monarch genomic DNA purification kit was used to extract bulk genomic DNA from unsorted brain tissue and whole blood.

The chain uses TRBV28 and TRBJ1-5, with 10 bases aligning to TRBD1. The sequence came from a boy under two years old with hemimegalencephaly and intractable seizures. The starting material was peripheral blood, obtained at surgery. The CDR3 region: CASSLRDRGRQPQHF. The DNA is TGTGCCAGCAGTTTACGGGACAGGGGAAGGCAGCCCCAGCATTTT.